Listed here are 23 T cell receptor beta chains from one sample, sequenced in a study of T-cell reconstitution after alpha-beta-depleted transplantation in children. During its preparation, the TCRbeta library received unique molecular identifiers. TCRdb redid the calling of the PCR reads with MiXCR, one entry per CDR3 protein. The sample has about 540,000 distinct CDR3 sequences; around 17% are singletons. Sample: PBMCs from the stem cell graft donor, taken from the stem cell graft. Every receptor here comes from a human donor who donated a stem cell graft to a child with acute lymphoblastic leukemia.

This clonotype was counted between two and nine times. This chain connects TRBV20-1 to TRBJ2-7; no reliable D call. Per the germline V gene, CDR1 is DFQATT and CDR2 is SNEGSKA (reference sequence). Trimming removed 5 bases from V and 10 bases from J, with 18 bases in between. CDR3 length equals 12 residues. In nucleotides, the CDR3 is TGCAGTGCTTCTTCCTACGGGTCCGAACAGTACTTC. This sequence encodes CSASSYGSEQYF.

This chain uses TRBV6-6 with TRBJ1-2; D unclear. The CDR3 is 11 residues long. Germline V gives CDR1 MNHNY, CDR2 SVGAGI (reference sequence). V gave up 2 bases and J gave up 2 bases, with 0 bases separating them. The CDR3 spells CASSYNYGYTF. The CDR3 nucleotides are TGTGCCAGCAGTTACAACTATGGCTACACCTTC.

The chain has TRBV20-1 and TRBJ2-1, with 12 bases lining up with TRBD2. V lost 1 base to trimming and J lost 6 bases; unmatched junction nucleotides: 19. Germline loops: CDR1 DFQATT, CDR2 SNEGSKA (reference sequence). This CDR3 is built from 20 residues. The CDR3 DNA is TGCAGTGCTAGAGGGGGGGCTAGCGGGAGGGCCAATCTTTTCTCCAATGAGCAGTTCTTC. Protein: CSARGGASGRANLFSNEQFF.

The chain has TRBV12-3 or TRBV12-4 and TRBJ1-2; TRBD1 is a possible D gene (6 bases). V gave up 10 bases and J gave up 6 bases, with 18 bases separating them. The CDR3 is made up of 13 amino acids. CDR3 nucleotide sequence: TGTGCCATCTGGACAGTCTCCTCTCATGGCTACACCTTC. It is translated as CAIWTVSSHGYTF.

This clonotype turned up a few times. The chain employs TRBV5-6 and TRBJ1-5; TRBD1 aligns across 7 bases. The CDR3 contains 15 residues. CDR1 is SGHDT, CDR2 YYEEEE, per germline. J gave up 0 bases and V 5 bases, and 5 bases lay outside the gene matches. The chain's CDR3 is CASSPGQYSNQPQHF. In DNA form, the CDR3 reads TGTGCCAGCAGTCCGGGACAGTATAGCAATCAGCCCCAGCATTTT.

The rearrangement joins TRBV3-1 to TRBJ2-1, with 9 bases lining up with TRBD2. The CDR3 runs 16 residues. With V trimmed by 1 base and J by 13 bases, 14 bases remained unmatched. Germline V gene lookup returns CDR1 LGHDT and CDR2 YNNKEL (reference sequence). As DNA, the CDR3 is TGTGCCAGCAGCCAAGTTGGAGCAGGCGGGAGGGCCCGACAGTTCTTC. Protein product: CASSQVGAGGRARQFF.

CDR3 region: CASSEIGRNTEAFF. The DNA for the CDR3 is TGCGCCAGCAGTGAAATAGGGAGGAACACTGAAGCTTTCTTT. The V and J genes are TRBV10-2 and TRBJ1-1; no clear D gene. The CDR3 is made up of 14 amino acids. Trimming cost V 3 bases and J 1 base, with 9 bases left between them. Per germline, CDR1 WSHSY and CDR2 SAAADI.

This clonotype was observed a few times. V gene TRBV7-3 combines with J gene TRBJ2-7; tentatively, D is TRBD1 (5 bases). The germline gives CDR1 SGHTA, CDR2 FQGTGA. V shed 1 base and J shed 7 bases, with 11 bases lying between them. The CDR3 is 13 residues long. CDR3 coding DNA: TGTGCCAGCAGCTTAAGTCCCCAGGGAGAGCAGTACTTC. Protein product: CASSLSPQGEQYF.

The table lists this clonotype with a few counts. The chain joins TRBV11-1 to TRBJ1-1; D remains unclear. The CDR3 covers 14 residues. Germline V gives CDR1 SGHAT, CDR2 FQDESV (reference sequence). The V and J ends lost 3 bases and 9 bases respectively, with 17 bases between them. CDR3 coding DNA: TGTGCCAGCAGCTTGACGGCAGCCGCCCCACAAGCTTTCTTT. It codes for CASSLTAAAPQAFF.

The chain has TRBV20-1 and TRBJ1-3; 8 nucleotides agree with TRBD1. J was trimmed by 2 bases and V by 5 bases; bases with no gene match: 8. Germline CDR1 and CDR2: DFQATT and SNEGSKA (reference sequence). The CDR3 runs 15 residues. The CDR3 loop reads CSARQGSTAGNTIYF. As DNA, the CDR3 is TGCAGTGCTCGACAGGGGTCGACTGCTGGAAACACCATATATTTT.

The V gene is TRBV18, the J gene TRBJ2-1; 8 bases map to TRBD2. J gave up 7 bases and V 3 bases, and 8 bases lay outside the gene matches. Looked up from germline, CDR1 is KGHSH and CDR2 is LQKENI. The CDR3 is 15 amino acids. CDR3 nucleotides: TGTGCCAGCTCACCGGAGCTAGCGGGCTTGAATGAGCAGTTCTTC. Amino acids: CASSPELAGLNEQFF.

This clonotype turned up a few times. The gene calls are TRBV7-9 and TRBJ1-1; D might be TRBD1 (6 bases). Germline V gene data show CDR1 as SEHNR and CDR2 as FQNEAQ (reference sequence). The V end was cut by 4 bases, the J end by 4 bases, with 13 bases between. The CDR3 contains 14 residues. Here the CDR3 reads CASSYETGTTEAFF. CDR3 nucleotide sequence: TGTGCCAGCAGCTATGAAACAGGGACCACTGAAGCTTTCTTT.

This clonotype occurred a few times. This chain connects TRBV20-1 to TRBJ2-1; perhaps TRBD1 as D (5 bases). Germline assignment: CDR1 DFQATT and CDR2 SNEGSKA (reference sequence). This CDR3 has 15 residues. The germline V and J ends were trimmed by 1 base and 0 bases, with 10 bases remaining between them. CDR3 protein: CSARGQYSSYNEQFF. The CDR3 DNA is TGCAGTGCTAGAGGACAGTATAGCTCCTACAATGAGCAGTTCTTC.

This clonotype was detected only a few times. The V gene is TRBV4-2, the J gene TRBJ2-1; D remains unclear. The CDR3 has 13 amino acids. V was clipped by 7 bases and J by 5 bases, with 12 bases between them. Germline lookup yields CDR1 LGHNA and CDR2 YNFKEQ. This chain's CDR3 is CASTLAVNNEQFF. For the CDR3, the DNA is TGTGCCAGCACCTTGGCCGTGAACAATGAGCAGTTCTTC.

The chain carries TRBV5-1 and TRBJ2-2, with D possibly called TRBD1 or TRBD2 (5 bases each). The CDR3 length is 18 residues. Trimming took 4 bases from V and 6 from J, leaving 25 bases between them. The germline V gene encodes CDR1 SGHRS and CDR2 YFSETQ. The CDR3 protein is CASSLRRGYGIVSGELFF. The CDR3 region has the DNA TGCGCCAGCAGCCTACGTAGGGGTTACGGGATTGTATCCGGGGAGCTGTTTTTT. Drawing the rest from reference TRBV5-1 and TRBJ2-2, the complete variable domain is KAGVTQTPRYLIKTRGQQVTLSCSPISGHRSVSWYQQTPGQGLQFLFEYFSETQRNKGNFPGRFSGRQFSNSRSEMNVSTLELGDSALYLCASSLRRGYGIVSGELFFGEGSRLTVL.

The chain joins TRBV27 to TRBJ2-5; D gene ambiguous. Germline values: CDR1 MNHEY, CDR2 SMNVEV (reference sequence). With 4 bases removed from V and 4 bases from J, the gap between germline ends came to 13 bases. This CDR3 is 14 amino acids long. The CDR3 protein is CASSSFTPPETQYF. The CDR3 DNA reads as TGTGCCAGCAGTTCATTTACCCCTCCAGAGACCCAGTACTTC.

This clonotype appeared a few times. The genes are TRBV5-1 and TRBJ2-1; no firm D call. V shed 1 base and J shed 5 bases, with 10 bases lying between them. Germline V gene sequence: CDR1 SGHRS, CDR2 YFSETQ. The CDR3 runs 14 residues. The CDR3 DNA is TGCGCCAGCAGCTTGTCCGCAGGAAACAATGAGCAGTTCTTC. This encodes CASSLSAGNNEQFF.

This clonotype was counted between two and nine times. This chain joins TRBV6-1 and TRBJ2-5; D is uncertain. Per the germline V gene, CDR1 is MNHNS and CDR2 is SASEGT. The CDR3 contains 14 residues. Trimming cost V 6 bases and J 5 bases, with 16 bases left between them. The CDR3, as DNA: TGTGCCAGCAGCCAAACTCGGCAATGGGAGACCCAGTACTTC. Amino acids: CASSQTRQWETQYF.

The CDR3 sequence is CASSLLPGIGVGYTF. CDR3 coding DNA: TGTGCCAGCAGCTTACTCCCGGGGATAGGAGTTGGCTACACCTTC. The V and J genes are TRBV11-2 and TRBJ1-2; D uncertain. From germline, CDR1 is SGHAT and CDR2 FQNNGV. The V gene lost 2 bases and the J gene lost 7 bases, with 17 bases spanning the gap. The length of the CDR3 is 15 residues.

The chain recombines TRBV19 with TRBJ2-7; 11 nucleotides match TRBD2. The CDR3 is made up of 15 amino acids. Germline-derived CDR1 and CDR2 are LNHDA and SQIVND (reference sequence). The trim removed 6 bases at V and 2 bases at J, leaving 6 bases unmatched. The CDR3 bases are TGTGCCAGTAGCAGCGGGACTAGCGGCACCTACGAGCAGTACTTC. It specifies CASSSGTSGTYEQYF.

This clonotype was picked up a small number of times. The V call is TRBV5-4, the J call TRBJ2-1, with D tentatively TRBD2 (6 bases). This CDR3 spans 13 amino acids. Trimming left V 4 bases short and J 8 bases short, with 13 bases between. CDR1 is SGHNT and CDR2 is YYREEE in the germline V gene (reference sequence). For the CDR3, the DNA is TGTGCCAGCAGCGGAGGACTAATGTATGAGCAGTTCTTC. Amino acid sequence: CASSGGLMYEQFF. The complete variable domain, with remaining parts taken from reference TRBV5-4 and TRBJ2-1, reads ETGVTQSPTHLIKTRGQQVTLRCSSQSGHNTVSWYQQALGQGPQFIFQYYREEENGRGNFPPRFSGLQFPNYSSELNVNALELDDSALYLCASSGGLMYEQFFGPGTRLTVL.

This clonotype was counted a few times. The chain has TRBV20-1 and TRBJ1-2, with a possible D match to TRBD1 (6 bases). Germline V gene data show CDR1 as DFQATT and CDR2 as SNEGSKA (reference sequence). This CDR3 region has 16 residues. Deletions cut 0 bases from V and 4 bases from J, with 18 bases between. Here the CDR3 DNA reads TGCAGTGCTAGAGATTGGGCAGGCCAGGGGATCTATGGCTACACCTTC. Protein sequence: CSARDWAGQGIYGYTF.

This clonotype was counted only a few times. V and J are TRBV4-1 and TRBJ1-4, with a weak D call TRBD1 (5 bases). V dropped 1 base and J dropped 13 bases, with 25 bases sitting between them. CDR1 MGHRA and CDR2 YSYEKL come from the germline V gene. This CDR3 spans 17 amino acids. For the CDR3, the DNA is TGCGCCAGCAGCCAAGCGAGGCAGGGCCTCTCTTTCACGGGACTGTTTTTT. This encodes CASSQARQGLSFTGLFF.